What follows is one TCR beta chain and its context. The sample belongs to a study of control samples from healthy donors and cancer patients. Profiled with immunoSEQ multiplex PCR; TCRdb holds only in-frame clones, not every one. The specimen's table records some 180,000 clones. The sample consisted of blood. This TCR was recovered from a woman under 40 in good health.

DNA for the CDR3: TGCGCCAGCAGCCATGTTCACGGGAGCTCTGGGGCCAACGTCCTGACTTTC. Translating gives CASSHVHGSSGANVLTF. The rearrangement links TRBV4-3 to TRBJ2-6, with a tentative D call TRBD2 (6 bases). This CDR3 spans 17 amino acids. V dropped 3 bases and J dropped 0 bases, with 12 bases sitting between them. Germline CDR1 is LGHNA and CDR2 is YSLEER.